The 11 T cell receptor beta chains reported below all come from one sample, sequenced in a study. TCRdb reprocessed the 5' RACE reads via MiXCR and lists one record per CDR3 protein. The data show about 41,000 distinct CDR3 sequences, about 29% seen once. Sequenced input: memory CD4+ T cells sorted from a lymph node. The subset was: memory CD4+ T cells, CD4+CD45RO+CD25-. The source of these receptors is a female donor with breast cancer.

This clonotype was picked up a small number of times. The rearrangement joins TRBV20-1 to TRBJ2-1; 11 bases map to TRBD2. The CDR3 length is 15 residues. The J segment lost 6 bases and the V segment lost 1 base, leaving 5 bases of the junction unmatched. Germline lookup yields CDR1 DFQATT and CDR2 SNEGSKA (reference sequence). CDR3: CSARVFGTSGNEQFF. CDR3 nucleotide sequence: TGCAGTGCTAGAGTTTTTGGGACTAGCGGCAATGAGCAGTTCTTC.

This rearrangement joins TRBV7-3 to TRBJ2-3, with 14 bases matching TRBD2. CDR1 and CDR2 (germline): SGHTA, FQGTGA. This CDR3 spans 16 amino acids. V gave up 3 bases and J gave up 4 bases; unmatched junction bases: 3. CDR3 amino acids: CASSLGTSGSADTQYF. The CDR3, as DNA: TGTGCCAGCAGCTTGGGGACTAGCGGGAGCGCAGATACGCAGTATTTT.

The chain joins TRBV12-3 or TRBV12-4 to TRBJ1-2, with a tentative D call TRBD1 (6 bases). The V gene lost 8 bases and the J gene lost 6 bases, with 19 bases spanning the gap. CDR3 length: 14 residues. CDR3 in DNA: TGTGCCAGCTTCAAAGGGGGGGGGGTGAATGGCTACACCTTC. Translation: CASFKGGGVNGYTF.

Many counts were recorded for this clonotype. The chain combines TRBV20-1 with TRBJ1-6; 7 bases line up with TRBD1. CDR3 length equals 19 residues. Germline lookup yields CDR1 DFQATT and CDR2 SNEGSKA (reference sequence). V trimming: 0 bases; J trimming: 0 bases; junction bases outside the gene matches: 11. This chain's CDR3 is CSARDSPGGLNSYNSPLHF. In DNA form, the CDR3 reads TGCAGTGCTAGAGATTCACCAGGGGGACTCAACTCCTATAATTCACCCCTCCACTTT.

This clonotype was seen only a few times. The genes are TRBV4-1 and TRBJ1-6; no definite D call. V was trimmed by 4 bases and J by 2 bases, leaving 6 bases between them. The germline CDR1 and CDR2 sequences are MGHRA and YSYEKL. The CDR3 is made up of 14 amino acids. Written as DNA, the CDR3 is TGCGCCAGCAGCCTGGGTACCTATAATTCACCCCTCCACTTT. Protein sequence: CASSLGTYNSPLHF.

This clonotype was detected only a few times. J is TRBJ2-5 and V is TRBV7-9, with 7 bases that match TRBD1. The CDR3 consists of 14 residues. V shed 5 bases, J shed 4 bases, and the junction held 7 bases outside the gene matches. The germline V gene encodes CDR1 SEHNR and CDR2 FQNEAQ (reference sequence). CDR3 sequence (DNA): TGTGCCAGCAGCCCCCAGACAGGGACAGAGACCCAGTACTTC. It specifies CASSPQTGTETQYF. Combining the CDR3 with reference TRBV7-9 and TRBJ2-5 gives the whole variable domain DTGVSQNPRHKITKRGQNVTFRCDPISEHNRLYWYRQTLGQGPEFLTYFQNEAQLEKSRLLSDRFSAERPKGSFSTLEIQRTEQGDSAMYLCASSPQTGTETQYFGPGTRLLVL.

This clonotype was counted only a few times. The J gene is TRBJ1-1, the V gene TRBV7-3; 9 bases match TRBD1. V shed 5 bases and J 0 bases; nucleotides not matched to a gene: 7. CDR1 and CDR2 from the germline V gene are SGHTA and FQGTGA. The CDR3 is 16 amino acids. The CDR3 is CASSNTGGLLNTEAFF. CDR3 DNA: TGTGCCAGCAGCAACACAGGGGGCTTATTGAACACTGAAGCTTTCTTT.

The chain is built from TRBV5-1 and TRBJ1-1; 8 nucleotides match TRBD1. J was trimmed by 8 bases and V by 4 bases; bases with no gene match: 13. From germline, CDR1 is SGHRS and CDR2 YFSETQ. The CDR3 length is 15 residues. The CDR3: CASSPPGQGFGEAFF. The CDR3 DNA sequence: TGCGCCAGCAGCCCACCTGGACAGGGTTTCGGGGAAGCTTTCTTT.

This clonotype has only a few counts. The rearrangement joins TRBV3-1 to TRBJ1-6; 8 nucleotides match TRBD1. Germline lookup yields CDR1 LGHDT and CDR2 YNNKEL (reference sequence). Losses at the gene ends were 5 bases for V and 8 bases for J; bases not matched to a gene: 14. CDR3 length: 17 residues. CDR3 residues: CASSLPLGQGIYSPLHF. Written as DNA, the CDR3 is TGTGCCAGCAGCTTACCATTAGGACAGGGAATATATTCACCCCTCCACTTT.

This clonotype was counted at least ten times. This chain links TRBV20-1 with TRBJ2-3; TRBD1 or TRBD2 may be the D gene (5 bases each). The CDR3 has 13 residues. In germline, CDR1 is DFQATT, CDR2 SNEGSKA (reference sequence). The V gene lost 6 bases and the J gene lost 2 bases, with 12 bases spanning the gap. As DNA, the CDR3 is TGCAGTGCCCAGCTCGGGACCACAGATACGCAGTATTTT. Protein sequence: CSAQLGTTDTQYF.

The CDR3, as DNA: TGCGCCAGCAGCTCGTCTCCGGGACAGTGGGACGACGAGCAGTACTTC. This codes for CASSSSPGQWDDEQYF. The chain has TRBV5-1 and TRBJ2-7, with 7 bases aligning to TRBD1. CDR1 is SGHRS and CDR2 is YFSETQ in the germline V gene. The CDR3 has 16 residues. The V and J ends lost 3 bases and 5 bases, in that order; junction bases with no gene match: 14. The full variable domain, with the rest looked up from reference TRBV5-1 and TRBJ2-7, is KAGVTQTPRYLIKTRGQQVTLSCSPISGHRSVSWYQQTPGQGLQFLFEYFSETQRNKGNFPGRFSGRQFSNSRSEMNVSTLELGDSALYLCASSSSPGQWDDEQYFGPGTRLTVT.